The 25 T cell receptor beta chains in this list originate from one sample, sequenced in a study of blood T cell repertoires in COVID-19. Measured with immunoSEQ multiplex PCR; TCRdb has only the in-frame clones, and not every one. This table has just under 95,000 clones, over 70% appearing once. Source material: peripheral blood. These receptors all come from a human donor in a cohort sampled during active COVID-19.

This rearrangement joins TRBV28 to TRBJ1-5; TRBD1 is a possible D gene (6 bases). From germline, CDR1 is MDHEN and CDR2 SYDVKM. The V and J ends lost 5 bases and 7 bases respectively, with 21 bases between them. The CDR3 is 16 amino acids. CDR3 in DNA: TGTGCCAGCAGTATTACAGGGCTTGATGACAACCAGCCCCAGCATTTT. Translating it yields CASSITGLDDNQPQHF.

This chain links TRBV19 with TRBJ2-1, with a tentative D call TRBD1 (6 bases). The germline V gene has CDR1 LNHDA and CDR2 SQIVND (reference sequence). This CDR3 has 16 amino acids. Between the trimmed V and J ends, which lost 9 bases and 0 bases, there was a span of 18 bases. The CDR3, as DNA: TGTGCCAGCAGAAATATGAGGGGGAGCTCCTACAATGAGCAGTTCTTC. It translates to CASRNMRGSSYNEQFF.

The chain recombines TRBV5-5 with TRBJ1-5; D not resolved. The CDR3 runs to 13 residues. Trimming left V 4 bases short and J 6 bases short, with 11 bases between. The germline V gene has CDR1 SGHKS and CDR2 YYEKEE (reference sequence). For the CDR3, the DNA is TGTGCCAGCAGCGGAGGGTTGAGTCAGCCCCAGCATTTT. This gives the protein CASSGGLSQPQHF.

The chain employs TRBV11-3 and TRBJ2-5; TRBD2 might be the D (6 bases). The V end was cut by 3 bases, the J end by 1 base, with 9 bases between. The CDR3 runs 14 residues. Germline assignment: CDR1 SGHNT and CDR2 YENEEA. The CDR3, as DNA: TGTGCCAGCAGCTTTGGGGGAGGCCAAGAGACCCAGTACTTC. This encodes CASSFGGGQETQYF. The entire variable domain, with the rest obtained from reference TRBV11-3 and TRBJ2-5, is as follows: EAGVVQSPRYKIIEKKQPVAFWCNPISGHNTLYWYLQNLGQGPELLIRYENEEAVDDSQLPKDRFSAERLKGVDSTLKIQPAELGDSAVYLCASSFGGGQETQYFGPGTRLLVL.

The rearrangement joins TRBV5-4 to TRBJ2-6; perhaps TRBD2 as D (7 bases). The V and J ends lost 6 bases and 0 bases respectively, with 19 bases between them. CDR3 length: 18 amino acids. Germline V gene lookup returns CDR1 SGHNT and CDR2 YYREEE (reference sequence). The CDR3 DNA sequence: TGTGCCAGCACCCCTCAGGGGACTAAGTTCTCTGGGGCCAACGTCCTGACTTTC. Translating it yields CASTPQGTKFSGANVLTF. The entire variable domain, with the rest obtained from reference TRBV5-4 and TRBJ2-6, is as follows: ETGVTQSPTHLIKTRGQQVTLRCSSQSGHNTVSWYQQALGQGPQFIFQYYREEENGRGNFPPRFSGLQFPNYSSELNVNALELDDSALYLCASTPQGTKFSGANVLTFGAGSRLTVL.

This chain uses TRBV24-1 with TRBJ2-2; no firm D call. The CDR3 is 13 amino acids. Looked up from germline, CDR1 is KGHDR and CDR2 is SFDVKD. Trimming shortened V by 3 bases and J by 4 bases, and 5 bases separated the two germline ends. The CDR3 nucleotides are TGTGCCACCAGTGATCGGGTCACCGGGGAGCTGTTTTTT. Translation gives CATSDRVTGELFF.

The V call is TRBV5-1, the J call TRBJ2-7; D possibly corresponds to TRBD2 (6 bases). Germline V CDR1 and CDR2: SGHRS, YFSETQ. Trimming left V 4 bases short and J 0 bases short, with 17 bases between. The CDR3 is made up of 16 amino acids. Here the CDR3 reads CASSLAFSGDSYEQYF. In DNA, the CDR3 is TGCGCCAGCAGCCTGGCTTTTAGCGGCGACTCCTACGAGCAGTACTTC.

This clone turned up a few times. Germline is not matched at one junction end, which may reflect a read error. The V call is TRBV6-4, the J call TRBJ2-7, with 13 positions matching TRBD2. From germline, CDR1 is MRHNA and CDR2 SNTAGT. This CDR3 is 10 amino acids long. CDR3 amino acids: CASPGTSGDF. Written as DNA, the CDR3 is TGTGCCAGCCCCGGGACTAGCGGGGACTTC.

In this sample, this clone turned up once. The chain uses TRBV7-9 and TRBJ1-6; tentatively, D is TRBD1 (5 bases). This CDR3 is built from 18 residues. Germline assignment: CDR1 SEHNR and CDR2 FQNEAQ (reference sequence). V gave up 8 bases and J gave up 0 bases, with 20 bases separating them. CDR3 in DNA: TGTGCCAGCCCCCGGGGGGGGTTCAAGAGCTCCTATAATTCACCCCTCCACTTT. It is translated as CASPRGGFKSSYNSPLHF.

The chain combines TRBV4-1 with TRBJ2-7; 7 nucleotides align to TRBD1. Per the germline V gene, CDR1 is MGHRA and CDR2 is YSYEKL. V shed 8 bases, J shed 5 bases, and the junction held 9 bases outside the gene matches. The CDR3 totals 13 residues. The CDR3 is CASALTGWNEQYF. The CDR3 coding sequence is TGCGCCAGCGCCTTGACAGGGTGGAACGAGCAGTACTTC.

The chain recombines TRBV11-2 with TRBJ1-2; the D gene is possibly TRBD1 (5 bases). Germline V gene data show CDR1 as SGHAT and CDR2 as FQNNGV. The CDR3 loop spans 15 amino acids. V lost 3 bases and J 3 bases, leaving 14 bases between the germline ends. The DNA of the CDR3 is TGTGCCAGCAGCTTCTCCCCCCTAGGGGACTATGGCTACACCTTC. Translating it yields CASSFSPLGDYGYTF. The complete variable domain, with remaining parts taken from reference TRBV11-2 and TRBJ1-2, reads EAGVAQSPRYKIIEKRQSVAFWCNPISGHATLYWYQQILGQGPKLLIQFQNNGVVDDSQLPKDRFSAERLKGVDSTLKIQPAKLEDSAVYLCASSFSPLGDYGYTFGSGTRLTVV.

The chain carries TRBV6-1 and TRBJ2-5; perhaps TRBD2 as D (6 bases). Trimming stripped 2 bases from V and 1 base from J, with 26 bases between. There are 20 residues in the CDR3. Germline CDR1 MNHNS, CDR2 SASEGT. CDR3 DNA: TGTGCCAGCAGTGAATTATGGTTTGGAGGGACCGCCAGGGTCCAAGAGACCCAGTACTTC. Translation: CASSELWFGGTARVQETQYF.

The V call is TRBV4-2, the J call TRBJ2-1; TRBD2 aligns across 8 bases. CDR1 is LGHNA and CDR2 is YNFKEQ in the germline V gene. The CDR3 extends over 15 amino acids. Germline trimming cut 5 bases from V and 2 bases from J; bases unmatched to any gene: 5. The CDR3 DNA sequence: TGTGCCAGCAGCGTGGGACTAGTTACCTACAATGAGCAGTTCTTC. Protein: CASSVGLVTYNEQFF.

The J gene is TRBJ2-5, the V gene TRBV11-2; D is perhaps TRBD2 (6 bases). CDR3 size: 12 residues. V lost 5 bases to trimming and J lost 3 bases, with 7 bases between them. Germline V lookup: CDR1 SGHAT, CDR2 FQNNGV. The CDR3, as DNA: TGTGCCAGCAGCCCGGGAGAAGAGACCCAGTACTTC. Residues: CASSPGEETQYF.

The chain employs TRBV4-1 and TRBJ1-1; D is possibly TRBD1 (6 bases). Trimming cost V 4 bases and J 4 bases, with 10 bases left between them. The CDR3 totals 13 residues. Looked up from germline, CDR1 is MGHRA and CDR2 is YSYEKL. In DNA form, the CDR3 reads TGCGCCAGCAGCCCCGGACAGCGCACTGAAGCTTTCTTT. It specifies CASSPGQRTEAFF.

This clone occurred once. Other DNA sequences in the sample encode the same CDR3. V usage is TRBV5-1 and J usage is TRBJ2-7, with unresolved D. CDR1 is SGHRS, CDR2 YFSETQ, per germline. V was pared by 0 bases and J by 1 base, with 8 bases between. The CDR3 has 14 residues. CDR3 bases: TGCGCCAGCAGCTTGGGTTCAGGTTCCTACGAGCAGTACTTC. Translating it yields CASSLGSGSYEQYF.

The V gene is TRBV10-1, the J gene TRBJ2-1; D unresolved. The V end was cut by 8 bases, the J end by 4 bases, with 12 bases between. This CDR3 region has 13 residues. Germline V gene lookup returns CDR1 WNHNN and CDR2 SYGVQD (reference sequence). In DNA, the CDR3 is TGCGCCAGCGTTAGAGCCGAGTACAATGAGCAGTTCTTC. Its translation: CASVRAEYNEQFF.

The rearrangement links TRBV10-2 to TRBJ2-7, with 7 bases lining up with TRBD1. The ends lost 2 bases at V and 9 bases at J; junction bases unmatched: 7. The CDR3 is 13 residues long. Germline V gene sequence: CDR1 WSHSY, CDR2 SAAADI. CDR3 in DNA: TGCGCCAGCAGTGAGCCCAGGGGGATGGGGCAGTACTTC. Translating gives CASSEPRGMGQYF.

V is TRBV18 and J is TRBJ1-1, with 9 positions matching TRBD1. The junction had 3 bases not matched to a gene; V was cut back by 6 bases and J by 10 bases. CDR1 is KGHSH and CDR2 is LQKENI in the germline V gene. This CDR3 comprises 11 residues. The CDR3 sequence is CASSQGQGAFF. For the CDR3, the DNA is TGTGCCAGCTCGCAGGGACAGGGAGCTTTCTTT. Filled out from reference TRBV18 and TRBJ1-1, the complete variable domain reads NAGVMQNPRHLVRRRGQEARLRCSPMKGHSHVYWYRQLPEEGLKFMVYLQKENIIDESGMPKERFSAEFPKEGPSILRIQQVVRGDSAAYFCASSQGQGAFFGQGTRLTVV.

This clone was seen a single time. The V and J genes are TRBV10-2 and TRBJ2-5; 10 bases match TRBD1. V shed 3 bases, J shed 2 bases, and the junction held 9 bases outside the gene matches. The germline V gene has CDR1 WSHSY and CDR2 SAAADI. The CDR3 sequence is 17 residues long. CDR3 residues: CASSDGSRDRGQETQYF. DNA for the CDR3: TGCGCCAGCAGTGATGGGTCCCGGGACAGGGGTCAAGAGACCCAGTACTTC.

The rearrangement links TRBV7-6 to TRBJ1-1; possible D gene TRBD1, 6 bases. The V end was cut by 2 bases, the J end by 2 bases, with 30 bases between. The CDR3 is 21 amino acids. Germline V CDR1 and CDR2: SGHVS, FNYEAQ. This CDR3 reads CASSLSGTSGRRYGPNTEAFF. In DNA form, the CDR3 reads TGTGCCAGCAGCTTATCGGGGACAAGTGGGAGAAGATATGGCCCTAACACTGAAGCTTTCTTT.

The V gene is TRBV5-1, the J gene TRBJ2-1, with D possibly being TRBD1 (6 bases). Trimming removed 3 bases from V and 5 bases from J, with 15 bases in between. The CDR3 has 15 residues. Germline CDR1 reads SGHRS; CDR2 reads YFSETQ. CDR3 sequence: CASSWAMGANNEQFF. In DNA form, the CDR3 reads TGCGCCAGCAGCTGGGCGATGGGGGCTAACAATGAGCAGTTCTTC.

The rearrangement uses TRBV2 and TRBJ1-6; unclear D gene. The CDR3 is made up of 14 amino acids. Trimming cost V 1 base and J 9 bases, with 10 bases left between them. CDR1 and CDR2 from the germline V gene are SNHLY and FYNNEI. The CDR3 protein is CASSEDGSGSPLHF. The CDR3 region has the DNA TGTGCCAGCAGTGAAGACGGGTCCGGTTCACCCCTCCACTTT.

This rearrangement joins TRBV30 to TRBJ2-6; 9 bases line up with TRBD1. There are 17 residues in the CDR3. V shed 3 bases, J shed 0 bases, and the junction held 6 bases outside the gene matches. Germline-derived CDR1 and CDR2 are GTSNPN and SVGIG (reference sequence). Here the CDR3 reads CAWSRDRDPSGANVLTF. CDR3 bases: TGTGCCTGGAGCCGGGACAGGGATCCCTCTGGGGCCAACGTCCTGACTTTC.

Only a few counts were recorded for this clone. The chain employs TRBV7-2 and TRBJ2-7; tentative D call: TRBD1 (5 bases). The germline gives CDR1 SGHTA, CDR2 FQGNSA. CDR3 length equals 14 residues. V lost 2 bases, J lost 5 bases, and 13 bases lay in between. CDR3 sequence (DNA): TGTGCCAGCAGCTTAATGGGGCTCAGCCACGAGCAGTACTTC. Amino acid sequence: CASSLMGLSHEQYF.